This T cell receptor (beta chain) was retrieved from a study of radiotherapy plus CTLA-4 blockade in lung cancer. Enrolled patients, whose metastatic non-small-cell lung cancer was chemo-refractory, received focal radiation plus CTLA-4 blockade with ipilimumab. Profiling relied on immunoSEQ multiplex PCR, and the TCRdb table lists in-frame clones only, not all of them. The sample shows roughly 100,000 clones, over 65% of them seen only once. About this clone: Its antigen is not known.

The CDR3 runs 14 residues. Germline V gene lookup returns CDR1 MNHNS and CDR2 SASEGT. After removal of 2 bases from V and 6 bases from J, the junction contained 6 bases not matched to a gene. Whole-study results and caveats: TCR clones of tumor origin grew in blood after radiotherapy plus ipilimumab.

This specimen consisted of peripheral blood, obtained from a patient treated with radiotherapy plus ipilimumab. This TCR derives from a human donor with non-small cell lung cancer that progressed on radiotherapy plus ipilimumab. Some clones in this sample may be carry-over from other donors' samples. The J gene is TRBJ1-1, the V gene TRBV6-1; 7 nucleotides match TRBD1. This CDR3 is CASSEIGQVSEAFF. The CDR3 region has the DNA TGTGCCAGCAGTGAAATTGGACAGGTTTCTGAAGCTTTCTTT.